This T cell receptor beta chain comes out of a study of cytomegalovirus exposure and HLA in healthy donors (dated by TCRdb to 2016 to 2017). Describing the broader study: A later analysis indicated that the 130 or so validation repertoires were generated on the platform also employed for the 700 or so repertoires of the first cohort. A separate validation cohort of 100 to 150 different subjects was used in addition to the roughly 670-subject first cohort. High-throughput TCR immunosequencing, statistical association of individual TCRs with disease status, and machine learning were combined to predict cytomegalovirus infection status. The study was designed to test whether signatures of past pathogen exposure could be identified by cataloging public T cell receptors.

The donors were included in the validation cohort of 130 or so subjects, a group kept apart from the roughly 680-subject first cohort. Trimmed from V: 2 bases; trimmed from J: 6 bases; junction bases lacking a gene match: 10. CDR1 and CDR2 were assigned from the germline V gene as ENHRY and SYGVKD. Reading from cysteine to phenylalanine, the CDR3 counts 18 amino acids. The read is trimmed to its CDR3 DNA, 54 bases read in frame from base 1. Library creation used the immunoSEQ multiplex PCR assay. Per the authors' processing: A statistical classification framework was built for diagnosing cytomegalovirus status from the catalog of TCR beta chain sequences. The immuneACCESS repertoire file appears here via TCRdb, limited to in-frame rearrangements. These files lack a portion of the clones; in checked studies, under half of the deficit traces to unresolved V genes, and the cause of the others is not known. V and J calls and clone size are given by that table; D and trimming were obtained from the DNA. The sample has around 160,000 clones on record, more than 70% of them singletons. The ten largest clones add up to more than 8.5% of the sample.

Of note for this clone: Its antigen is unknown. Base qualities are not at hand, and no much larger clone is one base apart.

Beyond this particular receptor, the publication reports: The study gave a list of some 150 TCR beta chains associated with cytomegalovirus. According to the authors, the approach could potentially be generalized to other disease states and immunological phenotypes. In vitro tests confirmed that three of the cytomegalovirus-associated TCR beta chains recognize cytomegalovirus antigens. The classifier was reported to diagnose cytomegalovirus status with high specificity and sensitivity in both the original cohort and the validation cohort. Most TCR sequences were seen in very few donors, while some public TCRs were found in many individuals. Of the cluster scores, 85% to 95% were above 0 in a later analysis, which found that TCRs clustered in the first cohort also tended to co-occur in the 120 or so validation repertoires. All 120 or so repertoires were used to score co-occurrence in the validation cohort in a later analysis, because that analysis had no HLA typing for the cohort.

The sample comprised PBMCs. This TCR was recovered from a man aged 25 to 40 in good health and CMV-seropositive. The chain uses TRBV10-3 and TRBJ2-3; 14 nucleotides in the junction match TRBD2. The DNA sequence reads TGTGCCATCAGTGAGGTAGTGACTAGCGGGGGGGCCCCGGATACGCAGTATTTT. This gives the protein CAISEVVTSGGAPDTQYF.